The rows below give T cell receptor beta chains drawn from one sample of a study of long-term antiretroviral therapy in people with HIV. The assay was immunoSEQ multiplex PCR, and TCRdb's table has in-frame clones only and misses some. The repertoire has about 24,000 clones, approximately 81% of them found once; the top ten carry approximately 15%. Material: unsorted PBMCs, obtained at the start of antiretroviral therapy, before treatment. The origin of the receptors is a woman younger than 35 with HIV. CDR3s include the opening cysteine and the closing phenylalanine or tryptophan. Fields, in order: V gene, J gene, clone size, D gene, CDR3 DNA, CDR3 protein. D genes are given only for firm matches. The size of a clone is reported for some rows only, either as once, few or many, or as a class for expanded clones.

>TRBV7-9|TRBJ2-7|.|.
TGTGCCAGCAGAACCGGGGGTGAGCAGTACTTC
CASRTGGEQYF
>TRBV19|TRBJ1-4|.|TRBD1
TGTGCCAGTAGTATTCCGGACAGGGCGAGTGAAAAACTGTTTTTT
CASSIPDRASEKLFF
>TRBV5-4|TRBJ2-7|.|.
TGTGCCAGCAGCTTGGGGTGGACCAGAGATACTGACGAGCAGTACTTC
CASSLGWTRDTDEQYF
>TRBV5-1|TRBJ2-7|.|TRBD2
TGCGCCAGCAGCCCAGGGGGACTAGCGGTATCCTACGAGCAGTACTTC
CASSPGGLAVSYEQYF
>TRBV7-8|TRBJ2-7|.|TRBD2
TGTGCCAGCAGCTTAGGGAGCGGGGGCTACGAGCAGTACTTC
CASSLGSGGYEQYF
>TRBV28|TRBJ1-5|.|TRBD1
TGTGCCAGCAGTCCCGGGACAGGGGGAAGTCAGCCCCAGCATTTT
CASSPGTGGSQPQHF
>TRBV28|TRBJ2-7|few|.
TGTGCCAGCAGTTTAACAATGGGGGAGCAGTACTTC
CASSLTMGEQYF
>TRBV25-1|TRBJ2-7|.|.
TGTGCCAGCAGTGAATATATCTACGAGCAGTACTTC
CASSEYIYEQYF
>TRBV10-3|TRBJ1-1|.|.
TGTGCCACCCAGACAGGACTCACGAACACTGAAGCTTTCTTT
CATQTGLTNTEAFF
>TRBV7-2|TRBJ2-3|.|.
TGTGCCAGCAGCTTAAGACAGGTTTCGACGGGTACGCAGTATTTT
CASSLRQVSTGTQYF
>TRBV11-3|TRBJ2-3|.|.
TGTGCCAGCAGCCAGGGCCGGGAAGGGGGGCACACAGATACGCAGTATTTT
CASSQGREGGHTDTQYF
>TRBV7-9|TRBJ2-1|.|TRBD2
TGTGCCAGCAGATTCTCGGGGCGGGGGGACAATGAGCAGTTCTTC
CASRFSGRGDNEQFF
>TRBV19|TRBJ2-3|.|.
TGTGCCAGTAGTATAGATTTAGAGGGAGAAGATACGCAGTATTTT
CASSIDLEGEDTQYF
>TRBV6-5|TRBJ2-7|.|.
TGTGCCAGCCGAAGAGGGTCGACCTACGAGCAGTACTTC
CASRRGSTYEQYF
>TRBV28|TRBJ1-1|.|.
TGTGCCAGCAGTTCTGTGGGTTTTAGTGATCCTGAAGCTTTCTTT
CASSSVGFSDPEAFF
>TRBV6-5|TRBJ2-5|.|TRBD2
TGTGCCAGCAGCCGACGGGAGGGGGGCCAAGAGACCCAGTACTTC
CASSRREGGQETQYF
>TRBV11-2|TRBJ2-7|.|TRBD1
TGTGCCAGCAGCCCTAGGGGAACCGGACAGGGAAGTTTCTACGAGCAGTACTTC
CASSPRGTGQGSFYEQYF
>TRBV2|TRBJ2-5|.|.
TGTGCCAGCGGGCTCAGGGCGAACCAAGAGACCCAGTACTTC
CASGLRANQETQYF
>TRBV6-6|TRBJ1-5|.|TRBD1
TGTGCCAGCAGCCGGACAGGGGATGGCAATCAGCCCCAGCATTTT
CASSRTGDGNQPQHF
>TRBV5-6|TRBJ2-7|.|TRBD2
TGTGCCAGCAGCGGGGGGGGTGGTTTCCCCTACGAGCAGTACTTC
CASSGGGGFPYEQYF
>TRBV7-9|TRBJ1-5|.|.
TGTGCCAGCAGCTTATCAGAGTTCGATCAGCCCCAGCATTTT
CASSLSEFDQPQHF
>TRBV11-2|TRBJ1-2|.|TRBD1
TGTGCCAGCAGCCCCCTTGGACAGGGGCCGGGCTACACCTTC
CASSPLGQGPGYTF
>TRBV18|TRBJ1-2|.|TRBD1
TGTGCCAGCTCACCATCTACGGTTGGGACAGGGCCCTATGGCTACACCTTC
CASSPSTVGTGPYGYTF
>TRBV4-3|TRBJ2-3|.|.
TGCGCCAGCAGCCGCTTGTTAAGGGCAACAGATACGCAGTATTTT
CASSRLLRATDTQYF
>TRBV6-6|TRBJ1-4|.|.
TGTGCCAGCAGTTACTCGGTATCAGGGGCGGGCGAAAAACTGTTTTTT
CASSYSVSGAGEKLFF
>TRBV10-1|TRBJ2-5|.|.
TGCGCCAGCAGCCAGACTGGAAAGTACCAAGAGACCCAGTACTTC
CASSQTGKYQETQYF
>TRBV6-1|TRBJ2-7|.|.
TGTGCCAGTTTGGATCAGGACAAGTCCTACGAGCAGTACTTC
CASLDQDKSYEQYF
>TRBV2|TRBJ2-7|few|.
TGTGCCAGCCGGGGCCGGGAACACGAGCAGTACTTC
CASRGREHEQYF
>TRBV30|TRBJ1-4|.|.
TGTGCCTGGGAGACAGAGGTTAATGAAAAACTGTTTTTT
CAWETEVNEKLFF
>TRBV7-3|TRBJ1-1|once|.
TGTGCCAGCAGCTTGGGGTCGAACACTGAAGCTTTCTTT
CASSLGSNTEAFF
>TRBV7-2|TRBJ1-2|.|.
TGTGCCAGCAGCCCGACGTGGCTAACAGGTGGCTACACCTTC
CASSPTWLTGGYTF
>TRBV7-7|TRBJ2-7|.|.
TGTGCCAGCAGCTTAGCGCTAACAGACGAGCAGTACTTC
CASSLALTDEQYF
>TRBV15|TRBJ1-2|.|.
TGTGCCACCAGCAGTACCGGGACGGGAAACTATGGCTACACCTTC
CATSSTGTGNYGYTF
>TRBV5-1|TRBJ2-2|few|TRBD1
TGCGCCAGCAGCCTAAGCAGTGGGACAGGGGTCATCGGGGAGCTGTTTTTT
CASSLSSGTGVIGELFF
>TRBV28|TRBJ2-4|.|.
TGTGCCAGCAGCACCAGGTTTGCCAAAAACATTCAGTACTTC
CASSTRFAKNIQYF
>TRBV7-9|TRBJ2-6|.|.
TGTGCCAGCACTCTAAGCTCCTCTGGGGCCAACGTCCTGACTTTC
CASTLSSSGANVLTF
>TRBV30|TRBJ1-1|.|TRBD1
TGTGCCTGGAGTGTACAGTTGACAGGGGTGAACACTGAAGCTTTCTTT
CAWSVQLTGVNTEAFF
>TRBV10-3|TRBJ1-2|few|.
TGTGCCATCAGTGTTGGGAGCGTGCAGCGGGGCTACACCTTC
CAISVGSVQRGYTF
>TRBV5-4|TRBJ2-3|once|.
TGTGCCAGCAGCTTGGGATTTAGCACAGATACGCAGTATTTT
CASSLGFSTDTQYF
>TRBV28|TRBJ2-7|once|TRBD1
TGTGCCAGCAGTTCGAGGACAGGGGGCTACGAGCAGTACTTC
CASSSRTGGYEQYF
>TRBV11-3|TRBJ1-4|.|TRBD1
TGTGCCAGCAGCTTGGGGGACAGAAGCACTAATGAAAAACTGTTTTTT
CASSLGDRSTNEKLFF
>TRBV7-2|TRBJ1-6|once|.
TGTGCCAGCAGCTTTCGCACAGATAATTCACCCCTCCACTTT
CASSFRTDNSPLHF
>TRBV7-3|TRBJ1-2|.|.
TGTGCCAGCAGCTTAGACGCAGTACAGAGTGGCGGCTACACCTTC
CASSLDAVQSGGYTF
>TRBV7-3|TRBJ1-1|.|TRBD1
TGTGCCAGCAGCCAGCAGGGGGCAGGAACTGAAGCTTTCTTT
CASSQQGAGTEAFF